The clone carrying this T cell receptor (beta chain) was seen ten or more times. The antigen remains unidentified. This record belongs to a study of metastatic and nonmetastatic thyroid tumors. On the study more broadly: It was across blood and tumor or nodule tissue from malignant and benign thyroid patients that repertoires were compared. The study's findings and limits: As reported, TCR beta diversity in blood and tumor was significantly higher in malignant thyroid tumors than in benign nodules.

Thyroid surgery had not been preceded by any treatment in any patient. In the source study's methods: A papillary thyroid cancer distant-metastasis classifier was built from CDR3 differences across clinicopathological groups. From the PCR reads, TCRdb re-called clones with MiXCR. TCRdb's processing, not the authors', yielded these V and J calls. The table shows tens of thousands of clones, with roughly 13% occurring only once. The source of this sequence is a female donor with papillary thyroid cancer or a benign thyroid nodule (not recorded which). Some clones in this sample may be carry-over from other donors' samples. Sample: blood.

The CDR3 sequence is CASSQGGGAIGYTF. DNA of the CDR3: TGTGCCAGCAGCCAAGGGGGGGGCGCGATTGGCTACACCTTC. This sequence joins TRBV3-1 and TRBJ1-2; TRBD1 is a possible D gene (6 bases). Trimming stripped 1 base from V and 7 bases from J, with 13 bases between. Germline CDR1 and CDR2: LGHDT and YNNKEL (reference sequence). The CDR3 is made up of 14 amino acids.